This entry is about one T cell receptor beta chain. This sample was included in a study of blood T cell repertoires in COVID-19. As originally analysed: Using reference gene primer amplification, nucleated cell counts were estimated. This table comes from immunoSEQ multiplex PCR, and its TCRdb copy is limited to in-frame clones, with some not included. The D gene and trimming were derived from the DNA, and the V and J assignments and clone size from that table. The data show more than 85,000 clones, 60% to 85% seen once. The source is a human donor in a cohort sampled during active or convalescent COVID-19. The sample taken for sequencing was peripheral blood.

The CDR3 DNA follows: TGTGCCAGCAGCTTGTATCATAGGGGTTACTATGGCTACACCTTC. Its translation is CASSLYHRGYYGYTF. The chain is built from TRBV5-6 and TRBJ1-2; D possibly corresponds to TRBD1 (5 bases). The germline V gene encodes CDR1 SGHDT and CDR2 YYEEEE. The CDR3 has 15 residues. V lost 1 base and J lost 3, with 13 bases in between.